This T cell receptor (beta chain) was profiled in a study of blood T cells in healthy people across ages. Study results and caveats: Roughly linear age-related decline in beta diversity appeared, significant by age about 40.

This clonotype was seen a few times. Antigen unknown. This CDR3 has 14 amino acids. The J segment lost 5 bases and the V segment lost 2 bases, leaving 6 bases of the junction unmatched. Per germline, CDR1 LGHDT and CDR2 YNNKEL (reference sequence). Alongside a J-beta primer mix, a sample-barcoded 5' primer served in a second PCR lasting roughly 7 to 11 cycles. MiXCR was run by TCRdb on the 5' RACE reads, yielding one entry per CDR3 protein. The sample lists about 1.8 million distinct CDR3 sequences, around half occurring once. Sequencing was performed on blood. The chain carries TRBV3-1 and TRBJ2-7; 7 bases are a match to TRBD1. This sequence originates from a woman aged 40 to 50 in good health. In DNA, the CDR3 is TGTGCCAGCAGCCAAAATAGGGGGCGCGACGAGCAGTACTTC. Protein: CASSQNRGRDEQYF.